This T cell receptor (beta chain) was documented in a study of CD8+ T cells in alopecia areata. The CDR3 is 14 amino acids. In germline, CDR1 is MNHNY, CDR2 SVGAGI (reference sequence). V lost 5 bases to trimming and J lost 1 base, with 9 bases between them. Treatment specified: oral pan-JAK inhibitor, 5-10 mg twice daily. RNA extraction was followed by reverse transcription into cDNA, which acted as the sequencing template. Data came from immunoSEQ multiplex PCR; TCRdb stores just in-frame clones and leaves some out. The table lists 190,000 or so clones, roughly 60% of them singletons. This sequence joins TRBV6-6 and TRBJ2-1, with no clear D. This sequence originates from a human donor with alopecia areata. The source was CD4+ T cells sorted from blood, collected at week 24, from a patient treated with tofacitinib. The CDR3 region has the DNA TGTGCCAGCAGTCCGACAAATTCCTACAATGAGCAGTTCTTC. It is translated as CASSPTNSYNEQFF.